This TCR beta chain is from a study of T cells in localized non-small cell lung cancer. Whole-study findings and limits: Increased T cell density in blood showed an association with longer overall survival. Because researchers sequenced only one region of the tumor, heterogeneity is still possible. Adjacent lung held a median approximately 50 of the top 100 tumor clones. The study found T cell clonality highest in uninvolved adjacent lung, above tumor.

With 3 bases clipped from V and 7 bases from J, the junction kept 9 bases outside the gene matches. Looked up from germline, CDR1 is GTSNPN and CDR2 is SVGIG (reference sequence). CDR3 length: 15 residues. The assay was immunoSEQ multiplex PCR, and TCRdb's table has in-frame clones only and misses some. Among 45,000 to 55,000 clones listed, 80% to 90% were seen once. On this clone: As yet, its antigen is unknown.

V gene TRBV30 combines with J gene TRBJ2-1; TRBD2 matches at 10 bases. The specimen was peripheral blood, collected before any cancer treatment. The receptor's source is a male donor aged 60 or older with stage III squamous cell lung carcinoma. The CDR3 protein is CAWSLRAGGPNEQFF. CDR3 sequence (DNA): TGTGCCTGGAGCCTCAGAGCGGGAGGGCCTAATGAGCAGTTCTTC.